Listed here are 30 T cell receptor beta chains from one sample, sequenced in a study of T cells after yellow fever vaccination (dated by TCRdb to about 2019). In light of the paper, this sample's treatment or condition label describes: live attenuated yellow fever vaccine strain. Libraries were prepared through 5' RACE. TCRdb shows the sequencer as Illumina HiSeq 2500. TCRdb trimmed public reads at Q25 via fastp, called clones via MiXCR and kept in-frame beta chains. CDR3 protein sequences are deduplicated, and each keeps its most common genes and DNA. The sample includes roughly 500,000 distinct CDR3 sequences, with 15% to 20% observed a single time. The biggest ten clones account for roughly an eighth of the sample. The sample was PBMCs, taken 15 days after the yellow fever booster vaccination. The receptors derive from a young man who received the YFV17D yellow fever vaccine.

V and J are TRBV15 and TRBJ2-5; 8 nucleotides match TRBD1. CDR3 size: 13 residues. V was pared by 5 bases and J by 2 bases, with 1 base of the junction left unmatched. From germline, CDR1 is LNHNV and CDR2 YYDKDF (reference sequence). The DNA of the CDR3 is TGTGCCACCAGCGACAGGGGACAAGAGACCCAGTACTTC. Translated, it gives CATSDRGQETQYF.

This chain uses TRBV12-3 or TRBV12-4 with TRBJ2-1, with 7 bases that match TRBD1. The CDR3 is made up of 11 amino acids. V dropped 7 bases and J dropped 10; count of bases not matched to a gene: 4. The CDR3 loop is CASKRGQEQFF. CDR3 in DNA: TGTGCCAGCAAGAGGGGACAGGAGCAGTTCTTC.

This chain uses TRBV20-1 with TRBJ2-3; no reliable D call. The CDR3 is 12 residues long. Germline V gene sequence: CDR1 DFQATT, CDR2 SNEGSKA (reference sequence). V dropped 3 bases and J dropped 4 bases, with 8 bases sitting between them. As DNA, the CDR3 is TGCAGTGCTAGCCCAGGATCAGATACGCAGTATTTT. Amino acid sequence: CSASPGSDTQYF.

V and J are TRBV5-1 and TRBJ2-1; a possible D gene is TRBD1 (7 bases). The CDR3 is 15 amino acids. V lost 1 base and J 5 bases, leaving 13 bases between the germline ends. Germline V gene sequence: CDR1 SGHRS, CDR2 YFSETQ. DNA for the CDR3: TGCGCCAGCAGCTTGTTGGAGGGGGCCCACAATGAGCAGTTCTTC. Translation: CASSLLEGAHNEQFF.

Here the CDR3 reads CASSQDEGLNIQYF. CDR3 nucleotides: TGCGCCAGCAGCCAAGATGAAGGGTTGAACATTCAGTACTTC. This sequence joins TRBV4-3 and TRBJ2-4, with no clear D. The germline V gene has CDR1 LGHNA and CDR2 YSLEER. This CDR3 has 14 amino acids. V lost 0 bases, J lost 7 bases, and 10 bases lay in between.

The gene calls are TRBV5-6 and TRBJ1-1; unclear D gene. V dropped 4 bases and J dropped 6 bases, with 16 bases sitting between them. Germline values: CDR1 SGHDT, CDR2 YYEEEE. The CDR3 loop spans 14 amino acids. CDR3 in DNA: TGTGCCAGCAGCCGCTTAGACCAAGCCCCTGAAGCTTTCTTT. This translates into CASSRLDQAPEAFF.

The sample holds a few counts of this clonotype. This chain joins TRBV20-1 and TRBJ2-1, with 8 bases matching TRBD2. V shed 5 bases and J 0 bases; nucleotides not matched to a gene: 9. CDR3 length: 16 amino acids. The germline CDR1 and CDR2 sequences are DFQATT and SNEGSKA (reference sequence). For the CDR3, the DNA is TGCAGTGCTCCCACGGCGGGGGGTAGCTCCTACAATGAGCAGTTCTTC. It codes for CSAPTAGGSSYNEQFF.

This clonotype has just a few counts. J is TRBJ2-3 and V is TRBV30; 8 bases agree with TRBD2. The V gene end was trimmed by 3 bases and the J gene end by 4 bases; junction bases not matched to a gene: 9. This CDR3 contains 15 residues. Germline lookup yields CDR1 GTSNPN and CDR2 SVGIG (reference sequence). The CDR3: CAWRRLAGGADTQYF. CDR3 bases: TGTGCCTGGAGGCGCCTTGCGGGAGGAGCAGATACGCAGTATTTT.

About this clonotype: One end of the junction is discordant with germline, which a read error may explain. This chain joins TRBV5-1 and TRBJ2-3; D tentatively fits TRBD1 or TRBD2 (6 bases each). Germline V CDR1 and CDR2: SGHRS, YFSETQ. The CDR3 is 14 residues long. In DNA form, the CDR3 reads TGCGCCGGCAGCTTTAGACTAGGGGGAGATACGCAGTATTTT. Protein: CAGSFRLGGDTQYF.

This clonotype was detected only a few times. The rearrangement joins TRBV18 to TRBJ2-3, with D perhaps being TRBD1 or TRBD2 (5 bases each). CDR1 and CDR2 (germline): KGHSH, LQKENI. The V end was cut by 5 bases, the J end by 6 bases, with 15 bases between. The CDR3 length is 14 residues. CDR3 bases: TGTGCCAGCTCATACACTCAGAGGGGTGATACGCAGTATTTT. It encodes CASSYTQRGDTQYF.

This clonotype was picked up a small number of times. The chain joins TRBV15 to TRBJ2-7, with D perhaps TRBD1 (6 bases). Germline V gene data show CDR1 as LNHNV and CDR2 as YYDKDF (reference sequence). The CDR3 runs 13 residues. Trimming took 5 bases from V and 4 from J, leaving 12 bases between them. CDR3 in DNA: TGTGCCACCAGCGACTACAGGGTTTACGAGCAGTACTTC. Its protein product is CATSDYRVYEQYF.

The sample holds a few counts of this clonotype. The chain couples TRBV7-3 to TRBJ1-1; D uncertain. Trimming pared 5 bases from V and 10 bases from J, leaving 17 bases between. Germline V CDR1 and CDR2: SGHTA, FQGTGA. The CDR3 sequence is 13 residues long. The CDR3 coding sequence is TGTGCCAGCAGCCCAAAAATAGGAGGCGGAGCTTTCTTT. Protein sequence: CASSPKIGGGAFF.

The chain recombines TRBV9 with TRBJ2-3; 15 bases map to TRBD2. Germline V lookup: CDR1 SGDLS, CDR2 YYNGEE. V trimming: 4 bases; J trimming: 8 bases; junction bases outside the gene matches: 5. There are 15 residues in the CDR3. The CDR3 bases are TGTGCCAGCAGCTCCAGGACTAGCGGGAGGGTTACGCAGTATTTT. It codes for CASSSRTSGRVTQYF.

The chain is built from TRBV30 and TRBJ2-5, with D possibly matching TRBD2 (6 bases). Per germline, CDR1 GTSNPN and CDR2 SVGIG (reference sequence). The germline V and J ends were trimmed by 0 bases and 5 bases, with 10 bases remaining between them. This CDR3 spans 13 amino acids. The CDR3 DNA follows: TGTGCCTGGAGTGTAGGAGGGACGGAGACCCAGTACTTC. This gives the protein CAWSVGGTETQYF.

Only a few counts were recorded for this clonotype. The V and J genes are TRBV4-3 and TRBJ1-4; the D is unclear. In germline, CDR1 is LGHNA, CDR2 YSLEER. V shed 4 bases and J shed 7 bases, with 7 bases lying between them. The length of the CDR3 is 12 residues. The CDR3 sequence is CASSLTGEKLFF. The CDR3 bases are TGCGCCAGCAGCCTTACCGGTGAAAAACTGTTTTTT.

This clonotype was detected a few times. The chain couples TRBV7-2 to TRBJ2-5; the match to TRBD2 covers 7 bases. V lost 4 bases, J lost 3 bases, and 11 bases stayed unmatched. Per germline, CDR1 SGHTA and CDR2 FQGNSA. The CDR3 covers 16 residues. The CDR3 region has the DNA TGTGCCAGCAGCTCCCAGCGAGGACGGGGGGAAGAGACCCAGTACTTC. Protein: CASSSQRGRGEETQYF.

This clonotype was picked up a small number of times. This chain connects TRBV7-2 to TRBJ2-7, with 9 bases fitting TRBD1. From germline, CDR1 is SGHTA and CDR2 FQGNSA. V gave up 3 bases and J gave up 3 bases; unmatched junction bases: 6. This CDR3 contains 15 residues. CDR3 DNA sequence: TGTGCCAGCAGCTTTACCGGGACAGGGAACTACGAGCAGTACTTC. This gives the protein CASSFTGTGNYEQYF.

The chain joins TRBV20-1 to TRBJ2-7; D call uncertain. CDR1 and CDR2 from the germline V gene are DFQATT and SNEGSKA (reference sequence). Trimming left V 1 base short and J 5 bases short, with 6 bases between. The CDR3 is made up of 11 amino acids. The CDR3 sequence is CSARGVDEQYF. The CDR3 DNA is TGCAGTGCTAGAGGGGTAGACGAGCAGTACTTC.

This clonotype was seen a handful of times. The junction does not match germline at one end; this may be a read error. CDR3 coding DNA: TGTGCCAGCAGTTCTAGCTCCCACAATGAGCAGTTCTTC. Its translation is CASSSSSHNEQFF. The chain employs TRBV12-3 or TRBV12-4 and TRBJ2-1; a possible D gene is TRBD2 (5 bases). The CDR3 extends over 13 amino acids.

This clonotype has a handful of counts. CDR3 loop: CASSVGGGDNEQYF. CDR3 in DNA: TGTGCCAGCAGCGTAGGTGGGGGGGATAACGAGCAGTACTTC. V and J are TRBV9 and TRBJ2-7; TRBD2 aligns across 7 bases. Trimming cost V 0 bases and J 5 bases; bases outside gene matches: 5. The CDR3 has 14 residues. Per germline, CDR1 SGDLS and CDR2 YYNGEE.

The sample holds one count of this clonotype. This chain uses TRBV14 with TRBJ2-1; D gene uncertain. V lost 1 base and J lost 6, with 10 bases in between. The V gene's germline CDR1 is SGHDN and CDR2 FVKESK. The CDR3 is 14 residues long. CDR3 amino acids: CASSQVRSSNEQFF. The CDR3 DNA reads TGTGCCAGCAGCCAAGTTCGCAGTTCCAATGAGCAGTTCTTC.

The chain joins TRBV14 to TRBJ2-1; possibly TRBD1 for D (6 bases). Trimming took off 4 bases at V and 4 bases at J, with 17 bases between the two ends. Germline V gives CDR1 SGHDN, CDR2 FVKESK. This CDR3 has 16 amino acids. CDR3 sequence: CASSPLQGTGYNEQFF. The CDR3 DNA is TGTGCCAGCAGCCCGCTCCAGGGGACGGGATACAATGAGCAGTTCTTC.

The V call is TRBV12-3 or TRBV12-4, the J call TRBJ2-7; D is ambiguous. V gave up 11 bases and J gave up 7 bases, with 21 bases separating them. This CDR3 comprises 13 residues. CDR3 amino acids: CAPRIRHLGEQYF. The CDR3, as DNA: TGTGCCCCTAGGATACGGCACCTGGGGGAGCAGTACTTC.

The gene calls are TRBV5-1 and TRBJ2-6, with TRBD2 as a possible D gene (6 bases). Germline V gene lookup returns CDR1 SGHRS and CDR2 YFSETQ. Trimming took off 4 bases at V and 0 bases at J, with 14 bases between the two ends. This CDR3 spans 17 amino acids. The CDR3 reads CASSLPGLNSGANVLTF. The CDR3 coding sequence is TGCGCCAGCAGCCTACCGGGACTGAACTCTGGGGCCAACGTCCTGACTTTC. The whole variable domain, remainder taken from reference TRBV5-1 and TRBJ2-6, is KAGVTQTPRYLIKTRGQQVTLSCSPISGHRSVSWYQQTPGQGLQFLFEYFSETQRNKGNFPGRFSGRQFSNSRSEMNVSTLELGDSALYLCASSLPGLNSGANVLTFGAGSRLTVL.

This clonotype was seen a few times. The CDR3 loop reads CASSPRRSAYEQYF. The CDR3 nucleotides are TGCGCCAGCAGCCCGAGGAGGAGTGCCTACGAGCAGTACTTC. The rearrangement uses TRBV5-1 and TRBJ2-7; D perhaps matches TRBD2 (5 bases). Trimming removed 4 bases at V and 2 bases at J, with 13 bases between. This CDR3 region has 14 residues. Per germline, CDR1 SGHRS and CDR2 YFSETQ. Full variable domain (rest looked up from reference TRBV5-1 and TRBJ2-7): KAGVTQTPRYLIKTRGQQVTLSCSPISGHRSVSWYQQTPGQGLQFLFEYFSETQRNKGNFPGRFSGRQFSNSRSEMNVSTLELGDSALYLCASSPRRSAYEQYFGPGTRLTVT.

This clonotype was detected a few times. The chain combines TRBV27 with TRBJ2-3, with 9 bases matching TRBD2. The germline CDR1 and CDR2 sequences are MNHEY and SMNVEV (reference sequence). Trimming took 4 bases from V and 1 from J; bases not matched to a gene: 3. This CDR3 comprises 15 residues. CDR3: CASSSIAGGTDTQYF. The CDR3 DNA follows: TGTGCCAGCAGTTCGATAGCGGGGGGCACAGATACGCAGTATTTT.

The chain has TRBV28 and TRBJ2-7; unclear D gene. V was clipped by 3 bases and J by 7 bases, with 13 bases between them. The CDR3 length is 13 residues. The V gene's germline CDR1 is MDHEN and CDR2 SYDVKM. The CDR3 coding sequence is TGTGCCAGCAGTTTGGGTCGGATTGAGGAGCAGTACTTC. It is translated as CASSLGRIEEQYF. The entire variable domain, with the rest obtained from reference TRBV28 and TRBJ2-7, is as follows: DVKVTQSSRYLVKRTGEKVFLECVQDMDHENMFWYRQDPGLGLRLIYFSYDVKMKEKGDIPEGYSVSREKKERFSLILESASTNQTSMYLCASSLGRIEEQYFGPGTRLTVT.

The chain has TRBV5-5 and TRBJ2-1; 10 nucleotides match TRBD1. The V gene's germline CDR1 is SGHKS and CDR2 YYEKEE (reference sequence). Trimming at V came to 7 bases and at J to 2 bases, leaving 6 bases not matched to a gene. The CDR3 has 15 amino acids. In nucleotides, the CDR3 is TGTGCCAGCCGGTACGGACAGGGGGCCTACAATGAGCAGTTCTTC. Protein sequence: CASRYGQGAYNEQFF.

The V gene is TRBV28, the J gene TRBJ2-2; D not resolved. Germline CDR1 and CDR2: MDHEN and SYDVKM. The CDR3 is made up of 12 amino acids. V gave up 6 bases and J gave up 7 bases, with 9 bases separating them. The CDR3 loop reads CASSRSGGELFF. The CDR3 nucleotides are TGTGCCAGCAGCCGGTCGGGCGGGGAGCTGTTTTTT.

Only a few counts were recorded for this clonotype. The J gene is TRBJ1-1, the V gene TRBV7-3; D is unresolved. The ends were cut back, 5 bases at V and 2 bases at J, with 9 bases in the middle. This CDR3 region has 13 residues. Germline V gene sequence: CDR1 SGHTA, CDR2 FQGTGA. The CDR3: CASSLLINTEAFF. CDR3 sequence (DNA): TGTGCCAGCAGCCTCCTCATAAACACTGAAGCTTTCTTT.